What follows are 5 T cell receptor beta chains derived from one specimen sequenced in a study of T cells in Graves' hyperthyroidism and ophthalmopathy. The investigators amplified TCR beta CDR3 regions from RNA transcripts. A first-round RT-PCR of the TCR CDR3 used the HTBI primer set. TCRdb called the multiplex PCR reads again in MiXCR, with one record for every CDR3 protein. Here the sample spans about 640,000 distinct CDR3 sequences, about a fifth being singletons. Input material: blood. These receptors were obtained from a man aged 30-40 years with Graves' ophthalmopathy.

This clonotype has just a few counts. This rearrangement joins TRBV27 to TRBJ2-1, with D unresolved. Trimming pared 1 base from V and 7 bases from J, leaving 14 bases between. The CDR3 is 15 residues long. In germline, CDR1 is MNHEY, CDR2 SMNVEV (reference sequence). The CDR3 sequence: CASSLLRRVGNEQFF. The DNA of the CDR3 is TGTGCCAGCAGTTTATTACGCCGGGTGGGGAATGAGCAGTTCTTC.

In this sample, this clonotype turned up a few times. It may be a read error: a sequence one base away is much more abundant. This chain connects TRBV18 to TRBJ2-2; D gene ambiguous. The V gene's germline CDR1 is KGHSH and CDR2 LQKENI. This CDR3 is 12 amino acids long. DNA of the CDR3: TGTGCCAGCTCACCGAACGCCGGGGAGCTGTTTTTT. Translating it yields CASSPNAGELFF.

In this sample, this clonotype turned up a few times. The rearrangement uses TRBV11-2 and TRBJ2-5; 7 bases line up with TRBD2. Germline V lookup: CDR1 SGHAT, CDR2 FQNNGV. This CDR3 comprises 14 residues. The junction had 1 base not matched to a gene; V was cut back by 2 bases and J by 1 base. As DNA, the CDR3 is TGTGCCAGCAGCTTACTAGCGGTCCAAGAGACCCAGTACTTC. Translation gives CASSLLAVQETQYF.

The chain recombines TRBV7-2 with TRBJ2-2, with D possibly TRBD2 on 6 matching bases. V was pared by 5 bases and J by 4 bases, with 14 bases between. The CDR3 is 15 residues long. Germline CDR1 is SGHTA and CDR2 is FQGNSA. CDR3 in DNA: TGTGCCAGCAGCCACGCCGGGAGTAGCACCGGGGAGCTGTTTTTT. It specifies CASSHAGSSTGELFF. The entire variable domain, with the rest obtained from reference TRBV7-2 and TRBJ2-2, is as follows: GAGVSQSPSNKVTEKGKDVELRCDPISGHTALYWYRQSLGQGLEFLIYFQGNSAPDKSGLPSDRFSAERTGGSVSTLTIQRTQQEDSAVYLCASSHAGSSTGELFFGEGSRLTVL.

This clonotype was observed many times. The V and J genes are TRBV5-1 and TRBJ2-1, with 12 bases aligning to TRBD1. The ends lost 0 bases at V and 0 bases at J; junction bases unmatched: 10. The CDR3 is 20 amino acids. CDR1 is SGHRS and CDR2 is YFSETQ in the germline V gene. CDR3 sequence: CASSLDRDRGLLSSYNEQFF. The CDR3 DNA reads as TGCGCCAGCAGCTTGGACCGGGACAGGGGGCTCCTTAGCTCCTACAATGAGCAGTTCTTC. Based on the CDR3 plus reference TRBV5-1 and TRBJ2-1, the full variable domain is KAGVTQTPRYLIKTRGQQVTLSCSPISGHRSVSWYQQTPGQGLQFLFEYFSETQRNKGNFPGRFSGRQFSNSRSEMNVSTLELGDSALYLCASSLDRDRGLLSSYNEQFFGPGTRLTVL.